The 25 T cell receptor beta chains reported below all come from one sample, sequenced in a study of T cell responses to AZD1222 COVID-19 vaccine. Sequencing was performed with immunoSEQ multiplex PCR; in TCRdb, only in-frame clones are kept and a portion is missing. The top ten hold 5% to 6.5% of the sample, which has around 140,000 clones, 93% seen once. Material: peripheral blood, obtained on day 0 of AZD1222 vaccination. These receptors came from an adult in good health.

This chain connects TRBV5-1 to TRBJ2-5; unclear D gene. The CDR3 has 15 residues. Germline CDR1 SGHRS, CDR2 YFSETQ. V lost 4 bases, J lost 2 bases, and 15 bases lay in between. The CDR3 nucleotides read TGCGCCAGCAGCGCCCAATTAACTCCTCAAGAGACCCAGTACTTC. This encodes CASSAQLTPQETQYF.

CDR3 in amino acids: CASSFDGIAYNEQFF. The CDR3 region has the DNA TGTGCCAGCAGCTTCGACGGTATCGCCTACAATGAGCAGTTCTTC. V usage is TRBV7-8 and J usage is TRBJ2-1, with no clear D. V shed 3 bases and J shed 2 bases, with 11 bases lying between them. This CDR3 is 15 amino acids long. Germline V CDR1 and CDR2: SGHVS, FQNEAQ.

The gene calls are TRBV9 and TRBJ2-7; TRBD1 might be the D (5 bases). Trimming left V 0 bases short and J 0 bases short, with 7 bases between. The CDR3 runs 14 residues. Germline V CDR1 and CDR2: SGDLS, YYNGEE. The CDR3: CASSVDQGSYEQYF. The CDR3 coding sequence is TGTGCCAGCAGCGTAGATCAGGGCTCCTACGAGCAGTACTTC.

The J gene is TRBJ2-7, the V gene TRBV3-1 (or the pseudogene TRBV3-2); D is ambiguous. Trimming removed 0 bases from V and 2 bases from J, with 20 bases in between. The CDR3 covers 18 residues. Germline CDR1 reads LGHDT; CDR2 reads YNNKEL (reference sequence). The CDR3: CASSQEGGGWKRAYEQYF. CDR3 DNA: TGTGCCAGCAGCCAAGAAGGTGGCGGCTGGAAAAGAGCCTACGAGCAGTACTTC.

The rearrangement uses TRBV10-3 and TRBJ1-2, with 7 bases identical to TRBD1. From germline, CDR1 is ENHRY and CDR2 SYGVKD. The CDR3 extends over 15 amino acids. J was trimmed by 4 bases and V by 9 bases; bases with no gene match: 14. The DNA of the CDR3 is TGTGCCATGAGGACAGGCCTTAGGATTGCCTATGGCTACACCTTC. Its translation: CAMRTGLRIAYGYTF.

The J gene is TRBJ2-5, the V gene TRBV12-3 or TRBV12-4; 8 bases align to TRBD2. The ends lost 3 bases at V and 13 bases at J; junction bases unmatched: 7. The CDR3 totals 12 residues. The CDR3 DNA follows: TGTGCCAGCAGTTTTTTCTGGACTAGCATGTACTTC. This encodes CASSFFWTSMYF.

CDR3 region: CASSFAGSEAFF. Written as DNA, the CDR3 is TGCGCCAGCAGCTTCGCGGGTTCTGAAGCTTTCTTT. V gene TRBV5-1 combines with J gene TRBJ1-1; D unresolved. There are 12 residues in the CDR3. Germline V gene data show CDR1 as SGHRS and CDR2 as YFSETQ. Deletions cut 2 bases from V and 6 bases from J, with 8 bases between. The variable domain in full, with the rest retrieved from reference TRBV5-1 and TRBJ1-1, is KAGVTQTPRYLIKTRGQQVTLSCSPISGHRSVSWYQQTPGQGLQFLFEYFSETQRNKGNFPGRFSGRQFSNSRSEMNVSTLELGDSALYLCASSFAGSEAFFGQGTRLTVV.

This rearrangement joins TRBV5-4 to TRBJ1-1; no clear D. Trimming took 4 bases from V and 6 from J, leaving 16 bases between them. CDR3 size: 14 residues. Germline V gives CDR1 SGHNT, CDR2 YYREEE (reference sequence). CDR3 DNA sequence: TGTGCCAGCAGCAGCATCCGGAAGAGCGCTGAAGCTTTCTTT. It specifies CASSSIRKSAEAFF.

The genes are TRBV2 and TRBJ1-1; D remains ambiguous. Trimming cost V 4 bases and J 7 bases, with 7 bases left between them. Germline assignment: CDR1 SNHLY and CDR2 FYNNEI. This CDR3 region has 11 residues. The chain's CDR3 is CASSVQLEAFF. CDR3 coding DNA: TGTGCCAGCAGTGTCCAACTTGAAGCTTTCTTT. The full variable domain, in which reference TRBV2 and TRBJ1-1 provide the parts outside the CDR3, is EPEVTQTPSHQVTQMGQEVILRCVPISNHLYFYWYRQILGQKVEFLVSFYNNEISEKSEIFDDQFSVERPDGSNFTLKIRSTKLEDSAMYFCASSVQLEAFFGQGTRLTVV.

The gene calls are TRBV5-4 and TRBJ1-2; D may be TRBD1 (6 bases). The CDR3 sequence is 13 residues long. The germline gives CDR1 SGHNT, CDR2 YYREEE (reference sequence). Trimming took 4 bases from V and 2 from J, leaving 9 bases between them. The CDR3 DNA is TGTGCCAGCAGCGGGGACACGAACTATGGCTACACCTTC. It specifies CASSGDTNYGYTF.

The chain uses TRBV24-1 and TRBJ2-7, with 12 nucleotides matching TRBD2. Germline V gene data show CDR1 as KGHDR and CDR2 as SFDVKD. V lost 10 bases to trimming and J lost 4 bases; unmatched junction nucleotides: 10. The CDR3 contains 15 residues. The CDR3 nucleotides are TGTGCCACATCCTCGGGACTAGCGGGTAGATACGAGCAGTACTTC. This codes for CATSSGLAGRYEQYF.

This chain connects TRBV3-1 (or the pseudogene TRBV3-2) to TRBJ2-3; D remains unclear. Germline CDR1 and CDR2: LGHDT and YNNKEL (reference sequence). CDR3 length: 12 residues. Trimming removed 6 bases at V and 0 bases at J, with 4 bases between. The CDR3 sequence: CASRHSTDTQYF. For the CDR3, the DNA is TGTGCCAGCAGACACAGCACAGATACGCAGTATTTT.

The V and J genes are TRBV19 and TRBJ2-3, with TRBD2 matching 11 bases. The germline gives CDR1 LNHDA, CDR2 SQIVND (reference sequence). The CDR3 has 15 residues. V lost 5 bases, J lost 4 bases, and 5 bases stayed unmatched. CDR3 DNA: TGTGCCAGTAGTTTTAGCGGGGGGGCGTCAGATACGCAGTATTTT. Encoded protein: CASSFSGGASDTQYF.

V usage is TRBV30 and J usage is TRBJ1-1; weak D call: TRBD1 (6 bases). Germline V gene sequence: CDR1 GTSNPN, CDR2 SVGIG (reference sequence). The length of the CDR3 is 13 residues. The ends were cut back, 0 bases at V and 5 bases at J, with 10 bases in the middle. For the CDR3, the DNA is TGTGCCTGGAGTGTACGAACAGGGACTGAAGCTTTCTTT. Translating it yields CAWSVRTGTEAFF. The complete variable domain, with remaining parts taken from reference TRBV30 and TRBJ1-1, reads SQTIHQWPATLVQPVGSPLSLECTVEGTSNPNLYWYRQAAGRGLQLLFYSVGIGQISSEVPQNLSASRPQDRQFILSSKKLLLSDSGFYLCAWSVRTGTEAFFGQGTRLTVV.

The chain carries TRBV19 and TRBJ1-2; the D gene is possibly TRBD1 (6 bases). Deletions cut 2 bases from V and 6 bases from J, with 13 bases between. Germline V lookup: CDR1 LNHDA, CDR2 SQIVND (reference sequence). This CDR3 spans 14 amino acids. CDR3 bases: TGTGCCAGTAGTATAACCGGGACAAGGGATGGCTACACCTTC. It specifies CASSITGTRDGYTF.

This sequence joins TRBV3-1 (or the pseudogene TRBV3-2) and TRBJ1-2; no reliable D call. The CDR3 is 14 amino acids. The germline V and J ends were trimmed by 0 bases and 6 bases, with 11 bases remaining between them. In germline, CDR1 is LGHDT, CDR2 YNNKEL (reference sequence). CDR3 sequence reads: CASSQEGELNGYTF. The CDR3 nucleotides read TGTGCCAGCAGCCAAGAAGGAGAATTAAATGGCTACACCTTC.

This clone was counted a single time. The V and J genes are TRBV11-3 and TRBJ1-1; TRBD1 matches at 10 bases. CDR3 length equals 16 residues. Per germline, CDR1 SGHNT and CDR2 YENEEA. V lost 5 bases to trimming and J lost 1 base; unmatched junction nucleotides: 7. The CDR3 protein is CASSPAGQGRNTEAFF. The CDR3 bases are TGTGCCAGCAGCCCCGCGGGACAGGGGCGGAACACTGAAGCTTTCTTT.

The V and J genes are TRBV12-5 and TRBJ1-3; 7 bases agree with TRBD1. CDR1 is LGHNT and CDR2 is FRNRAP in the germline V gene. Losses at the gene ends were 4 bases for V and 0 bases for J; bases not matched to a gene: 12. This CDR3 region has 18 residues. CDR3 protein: CASGWTSVGQASGNTIYF. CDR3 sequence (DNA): TGTGCTAGTGGTTGGACATCCGTAGGACAGGCCTCTGGAAACACCATATATTTT.

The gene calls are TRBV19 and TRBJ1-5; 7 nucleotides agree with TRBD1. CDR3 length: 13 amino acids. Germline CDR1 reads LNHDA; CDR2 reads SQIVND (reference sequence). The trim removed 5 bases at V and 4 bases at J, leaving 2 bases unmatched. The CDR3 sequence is CASSYRGNQPQHF. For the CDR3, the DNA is TGTGCCAGTAGTTACAGGGGTAATCAGCCCCAGCATTTT.

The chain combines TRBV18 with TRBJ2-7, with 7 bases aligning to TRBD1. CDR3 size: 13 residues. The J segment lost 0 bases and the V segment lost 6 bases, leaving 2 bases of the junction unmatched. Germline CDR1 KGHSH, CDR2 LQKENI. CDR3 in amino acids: CASSRDSSYEQYF. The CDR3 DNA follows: TGTGCCAGCTCTCGGGACAGCTCCTACGAGCAGTACTTC.

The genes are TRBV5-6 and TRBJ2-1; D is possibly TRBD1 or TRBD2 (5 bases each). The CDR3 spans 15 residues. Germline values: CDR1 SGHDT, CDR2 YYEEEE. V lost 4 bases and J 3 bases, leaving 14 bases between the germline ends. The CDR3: CASSAPGTNYNEQFF. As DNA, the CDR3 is TGTGCCAGCAGCGCCCCCGGGACCAACTACAATGAGCAGTTCTTC. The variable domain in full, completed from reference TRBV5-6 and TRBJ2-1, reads DAGVTQSPTHLIKTRGQQVTLRCSPKSGHDTVSWYQQALGQGPQFIFQYYEEEERQRGNFPDRFSGHQFPNYSSELNVNALLLGDSALYLCASSAPGTNYNEQFFGPGTRLTVL.

Here the CDR3 DNA reads TGTGCCATTAGAAACGACGGTCCCTACGAGCAGTACTTC. Protein: CAIRNDGPYEQYF. The chain links TRBV7-8 to TRBJ2-7; D gene ambiguous. This CDR3 contains 13 residues. Germline V gene sequence: CDR1 SGHVS, CDR2 FQNEAQ. Deletions cut 10 bases from V and 2 bases from J, with 15 bases between.

The CDR3 DNA reads TGTGCCACCAGTGATTTGCACGGTCATGAAGCTTTCTTT. It yields the protein CATSDLHGHEAFF. The chain combines TRBV24-1 with TRBJ1-1, with D unresolved. This CDR3 spans 13 amino acids. Germline CDR1 KGHDR, CDR2 SFDVKD. Trimming cost V 0 bases and J 7 bases, with 8 bases left between them.

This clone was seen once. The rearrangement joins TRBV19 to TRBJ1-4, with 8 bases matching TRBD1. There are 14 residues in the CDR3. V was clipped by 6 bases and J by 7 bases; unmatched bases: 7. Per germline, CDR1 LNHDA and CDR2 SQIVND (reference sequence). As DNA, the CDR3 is TGTGCCAGTAGGCATCAGGGGGCGCCTGAAAAACTGTTTTTT. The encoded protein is CASRHQGAPEKLFF.

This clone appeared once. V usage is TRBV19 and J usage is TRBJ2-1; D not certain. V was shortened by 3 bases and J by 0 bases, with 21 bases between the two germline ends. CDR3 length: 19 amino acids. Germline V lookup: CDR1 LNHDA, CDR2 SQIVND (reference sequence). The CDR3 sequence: CASSIQIPLEAYSYNEQFF. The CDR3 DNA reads TGTGCCAGTAGTATTCAAATCCCTCTAGAAGCCTACTCCTACAATGAGCAGTTCTTC.